A single sample is the source of the 18 T cell receptor beta chains below, sequenced in a study of cytomegalovirus exposure and HLA in healthy donors. The repertoire was sequenced with immunoSEQ multiplex PCR; TCRdb's copy has only in-frame clones and lacks some. The data hold 95,000 to 150,000 clones, with 89% observed a single time. The material sequenced was PBMCs. The receptors shown here come from a woman under 30 in good health and CMV-seronegative.

The rearrangement links TRBV9 to TRBJ2-3, with 7 bases aligning to TRBD1. The germline CDR1 and CDR2 sequences are SGDLS and YYNGEE. The V and J ends lost 3 bases and 0 bases, in that order; junction bases with no gene match: 4. This CDR3 comprises 15 residues. This CDR3 is CASSAGTASTDTQYF. The CDR3 DNA reads TGTGCCAGCAGCGCAGGGACAGCTAGCACAGATACGCAGTATTTT.

The chain recombines TRBV7-2 with TRBJ2-1; 7 bases agree with TRBD2. J gave up 1 base and V 5 bases, and 5 bases lay outside the gene matches. Germline values: CDR1 SGHTA, CDR2 FQGNSA. CDR3 length equals 15 residues. The CDR3 DNA is TGTGCCAGCAGCGATAGACTAGCATCCTACAATGAGCAGTTCTTC. Translated, it gives CASSDRLASYNEQFF.

The chain is built from TRBV11-3 and TRBJ1-4; 7 positions match TRBD1. The J segment lost 14 bases and the V segment lost 0 bases, leaving 12 bases of the junction unmatched. Germline CDR1 reads SGHNT; CDR2 reads YENEEA. CDR3 length: 15 amino acids. The CDR3 DNA follows: TGTGCCAGCAGCTTAGATCCGGCAGGCAGGGGGAAGCTGTTTTTT. Protein: CASSLDPAGRGKLFF.

This clone came up once. V is TRBV27 and J is TRBJ2-4; 7 bases line up with TRBD1. Trimming removed 6 bases from V and 15 bases from J; junction bases left unmatched: 8. The CDR3 totals 11 residues. The V gene's germline CDR1 is MNHEY and CDR2 SMNVEV (reference sequence). CDR3 coding DNA: TGTGCCAGCAGCCAGACAGGGAAGTGGTACTTC. Protein: CASSQTGKWYF.

J is TRBJ2-7 and V is TRBV19, with D maybe TRBD1 (6 bases). This CDR3 spans 14 amino acids. Germline V gene data show CDR1 as LNHDA and CDR2 as SQIVND (reference sequence). The ends were cut back, 2 bases at V and 6 bases at J, with 14 bases in the middle. The CDR3 region has the DNA TGTGCCAGTAGTATACAGGGGCACGTCGGCGAGCAGTACTTC. Its protein is CASSIQGHVGEQYF.

This chain uses TRBV5-6 with TRBJ2-4; 9 nucleotides agree with TRBD1. Germline CDR1 and CDR2: SGHDT and YYEEEE. The CDR3 sequence is 13 residues long. V gave up 3 bases and J gave up 6 bases; unmatched junction bases: 1. The CDR3 region is CASSSGQGNIQYF. The CDR3 nucleotides are TGTGCCAGCAGCTCGGGACAGGGAAACATTCAGTACTTC.

Turning to this clone: The sample carries other DNA sequences with the same CDR3. The rearrangement links TRBV6-5 to TRBJ2-5; 9 bases fit TRBD2. Germline V gene data show CDR1 as MNHEY and CDR2 as SVGAGI. CDR3 length: 13 residues. V shed 5 bases, J shed 5 bases, and the junction held 3 bases outside the gene matches. CDR3 protein: CASSTSGWETQYF. The CDR3 DNA reads as TGTGCCAGCAGTACTAGCGGGTGGGAGACCCAGTACTTC.

In its sample, this clone was seen once. The chain joins TRBV2 to TRBJ1-4; unclear D gene. Trimming took 3 bases from V and 6 from J, leaving 11 bases between them. The CDR3 is made up of 14 amino acids. CDR1 is SNHLY, CDR2 FYNNEI, per germline. CDR3: CASSDLGADEKLFF. The CDR3 nucleotides are TGTGCCAGCAGTGACTTGGGCGCCGATGAAAAACTGTTTTTT. Supplemented by reference TRBV2 and TRBJ1-4, the full variable domain reads EPEVTQTPSHQVTQMGQEVILRCVPISNHLYFYWYRQILGQKVEFLVSFYNNEISEKSEIFDDQFSVERPDGSNFTLKIRSTKLEDSAMYFCASSDLGADEKLFFGSGTQLSVL.

J is TRBJ2-1 and V is TRBV27; 8 bases fit TRBD2. V shed 2 bases, J shed 5 bases, and the junction held 8 bases outside the gene matches. The CDR3 loop spans 16 amino acids. CDR1 and CDR2 from the germline V gene are MNHEY and SMNVEV (reference sequence). The CDR3 loop is CASSLALGLEHNEQFF. CDR3 sequence (DNA): TGTGCCAGCAGTTTAGCTTTGGGACTAGAACACAATGAGCAGTTCTTC.

The chain has TRBV11-2 and TRBJ2-2; TRBD2 matches 9 bases. The V gene end was trimmed by 4 bases and the J gene end by 5 bases; junction bases not matched to a gene: 11. This CDR3 is 17 amino acids long. CDR1 and CDR2 (germline): SGHAT, FQNNGV. As DNA, the CDR3 is TGTGCCAGCAGCTACGGTTGGGGACTAGCAGGGACCGGGGAGCTGTTTTTT. As protein: CASSYGWGLAGTGELFF.

The rearrangement uses TRBV29-1 and TRBJ2-1; 7 bases match TRBD1. Trimming removed 7 bases from V and 8 bases from J; junction bases left unmatched: 8. The CDR3 loop spans 12 amino acids. Germline V lookup: CDR1 SQVTM, CDR2 ANQGSEA. This CDR3 is CSATRGGDEQFF. CDR3 DNA: TGCAGCGCTACGAGAGGGGGCGATGAGCAGTTCTTC.

CDR3: CASSPLRGQSYNEQFF. The CDR3 nucleotides are TGTGCCAGCAGCCCCTTGCGGGGGCAATCCTACAATGAGCAGTTCTTC. The rearrangement links TRBV7-9 to TRBJ2-1; possibly TRBD2 for D (7 bases). CDR3 length equals 16 residues. The ends were cut back, 5 bases at V and 1 base at J, with 15 bases in the middle. Looked up from germline, CDR1 is SEHNR and CDR2 is FQNEAQ (reference sequence).

V gene TRBV7-9 combines with J gene TRBJ2-1; TRBD2 matches 8 bases. Germline lookup yields CDR1 SEHNR and CDR2 FQNEAQ (reference sequence). This CDR3 contains 16 residues. Germline trimming cut 8 bases from V and 5 bases from J; bases unmatched to any gene: 14. As DNA, the CDR3 is TGTGCCAGCTCCTTTTTAGGCGGGAGGTCCGACAATGAGCAGTTCTTC. Protein: CASSFLGGRSDNEQFF.

This rearrangement joins TRBV2 to TRBJ2-1; 8 positions match TRBD2. This CDR3 comprises 15 residues. The V and J ends lost 3 bases and 4 bases, in that order; junction bases with no gene match: 5. CDR1 is SNHLY, CDR2 FYNNEI, per germline. CDR3 nucleotide sequence: TGTGCCAGCAGTGACCGGGAGGGGGGATACAATGAGCAGTTCTTC. This encodes CASSDREGGYNEQFF.

This clone has only one observation. The genes are TRBV13 and TRBJ2-1, with 10 bases aligning to TRBD1. Per germline, CDR1 PRHDT and CDR2 FYEKMQ (reference sequence). J lost 8 bases, V lost 5 bases, and 9 bases had no gene match. The CDR3 sequence is 15 residues long. CDR3: CASSPRQGARDEQFF. CDR3 in DNA: TGTGCCAGCAGCCCCCGACAGGGGGCGAGGGATGAGCAGTTCTTC.

The CDR3 DNA reads TGCAGTGCCCAGGGGCAATCCGAAGCTTTCTTT. Translated: CSAQGQSEAFF. The rearrangement uses TRBV20-1 and TRBJ1-1, with D perhaps matching TRBD1 (6 bases). CDR1 DFQATT and CDR2 SNEGSKA come from the germline V gene (reference sequence). V lost 6 bases and J lost 8, with 13 bases in between. The CDR3 spans 11 residues.

This clone was counted once. The rearrangement uses TRBV28 and TRBJ1-5; TRBD1 matches at 7 bases. This CDR3 has 16 residues. From germline, CDR1 is MDHEN and CDR2 SYDVKM. The V and J ends lost 3 bases and 11 bases, in that order; junction bases with no gene match: 16. CDR3 DNA: TGTGCCAGCAGTTTCGGAGACAGGGCGTCCTGGGGGGCCCAGCATTTT. This gives the protein CASSFGDRASWGAQHF.

This chain connects TRBV2 to TRBJ1-2, with 12 bases identical to TRBD1. The germline gives CDR1 SNHLY, CDR2 FYNNEI. The CDR3 contains 17 residues. With V trimmed by 7 bases and J by 3 bases, 12 bases remained unmatched. CDR3 DNA: TGTGCCAGCAAAATACTGCGGGGGACAGGGGGCGACTATGGCTACACCTTC. This codes for CASKILRGTGGDYGYTF.